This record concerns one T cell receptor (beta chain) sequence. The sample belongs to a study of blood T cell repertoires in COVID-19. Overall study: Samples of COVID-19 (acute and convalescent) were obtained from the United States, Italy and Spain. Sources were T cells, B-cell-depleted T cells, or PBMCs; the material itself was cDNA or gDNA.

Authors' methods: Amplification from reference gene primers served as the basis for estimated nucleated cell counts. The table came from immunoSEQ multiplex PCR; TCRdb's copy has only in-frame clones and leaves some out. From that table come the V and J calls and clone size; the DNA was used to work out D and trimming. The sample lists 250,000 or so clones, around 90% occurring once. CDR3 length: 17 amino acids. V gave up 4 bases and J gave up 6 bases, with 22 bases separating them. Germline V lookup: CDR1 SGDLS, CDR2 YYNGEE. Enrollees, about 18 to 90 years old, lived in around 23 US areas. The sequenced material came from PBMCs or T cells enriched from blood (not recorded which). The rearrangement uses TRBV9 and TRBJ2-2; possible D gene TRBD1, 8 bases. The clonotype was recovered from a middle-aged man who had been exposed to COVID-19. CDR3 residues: CASSIRARTGRAGELFF. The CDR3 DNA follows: TGTGCCAGCAGCATAAGGGCTAGGACAGGGAGGGCCGGGGAGCTGTTTTTT. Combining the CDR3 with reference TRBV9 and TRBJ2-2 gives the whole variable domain DSGVTQTPKHLITATGQRVTLRCSPRSGDLSVYWYQQSLDQGLQFLIQYYNGEERAKGNILERFSAQQFPDLHSELNLSSLELGDSALYFCASSIRARTGRAGELFFGEGSRLTVL.